These 32 T cell receptor beta chains share one sample of origin, sequenced in a study of cytomegalovirus exposure and HLA in healthy donors (dated by TCRdb to about 2017). The library was prepared using the immunoSEQ multiplex PCR assay. For the multiplex PCR, a mixture combining 60 forward primers for TCR Vbeta segments and 13 reverse primers for TCR Jbeta segments was used. In TCRdb, the immuneACCESS table is reduced to in-frame sequences with V and J assigned. These tables do not hold every clone; where another copy was compared, an unresolved V gene accounts for under half, and the others remain unexplained. This sample comprises some 140,000 clones, 75% to 80% of them detected only once. In total, the top ten clones hold 2% to 2.5% of the sample. The sequenced sample consisted of PBMCs. The receptors derive from a man younger than 40 in good health and CMV-seronegative.

The CDR3 DNA reads as TGTGCCAGCAGCAACTCTAACTATGGCTACACCTTC. Translated, it gives CASSNSNYGYTF. V usage is TRBV9 and J usage is TRBJ1-2; no clear D gene. The CDR3 extends over 12 amino acids. CDR1 and CDR2 from the germline V gene are SGDLS and YYNGEE. Trimming took off 4 bases at V and 0 bases at J, with 4 bases between the two ends. The complete variable domain, with remaining parts taken from reference TRBV9 and TRBJ1-2, reads DSGVTQTPKHLITATGQRVTLRCSPRSGDLSVYWYQQSLDQGLQFLIQYYNGEERAKGNILERFSAQQFPDLHSELNLSSLELGDSALYFCASSNSNYGYTFGSGTRLTVV.

The chain carries TRBV10-3 and TRBJ2-1; the match to TRBD2 covers 12 bases. Per germline, CDR1 ENHRY and CDR2 SYGVKD. V lost 8 bases to trimming and J lost 7 bases; unmatched junction nucleotides: 6. The CDR3 loop spans 14 amino acids. The CDR3 sequence is CAIGGLAGGNEQFF. CDR3 DNA sequence: TGTGCCATCGGGGGACTAGCGGGTGGGAATGAGCAGTTCTTC.

The V call is TRBV7-9, the J call TRBJ2-7; D remains ambiguous. The CDR3 totals 13 residues. V lost 0 bases and J 9 bases, leaving 12 bases between the germline ends. Germline CDR1 and CDR2: SEHNR and FQNEAQ (reference sequence). The CDR3 DNA is TGTGCCAGCAGCTTAGCCCTAAGCGACCGGCAGTACTTC. Its protein is CASSLALSDRQYF.

The CDR3 nucleotides read TGTGCCAGCCGGTCCGGACAGGGTAGGGAGACCCAGTACTTC. Encoded protein: CASRSGQGRETQYF. This chain uses TRBV28 with TRBJ2-5; 8 bases fit TRBD1. Germline V gene data show CDR1 as MDHEN and CDR2 as SYDVKM. The CDR3 length is 14 residues. V shed 8 bases, J shed 5 bases, and the junction held 10 bases outside the gene matches.

With respect to this clone: The junction departs from the called germline gene at one end, perhaps through a read error. The chain combines TRBV19 with TRBJ2-7, with unresolved D. Per the germline V gene, CDR1 is LNHDA and CDR2 is SQIVND (reference sequence). The CDR3 runs 13 residues. The DNA for the CDR3 is TGTGCCAGTAGTACTGACAACTCCGACGAGCAGTACTTC. Translating gives CASSTDNSDEQYF.

J is TRBJ1-2 and V is TRBV5-1, with D perhaps TRBD1 (5 bases). V dropped 1 base and J dropped 7 bases, with 17 bases sitting between them. The V gene's germline CDR1 is SGHRS and CDR2 YFSETQ. The CDR3 extends over 15 amino acids. The CDR3 DNA reads as TGCGCCAGCAGCTTGACCCTTGTAGGGAGGGGTGGCTACACCTTC. Encoded protein: CASSLTLVGRGGYTF.

The chain has TRBV6-5 and TRBJ2-5; 9 bases map to TRBD1. Gene TRBJ2-7 matches the end of the DNA better, so the J call may be wrong. The germline CDR1 and CDR2 sequences are MNHEY and SVGAGI. This CDR3 is 15 amino acids long. In DNA form, the CDR3 reads TGTGCCAGCAGTTACTTCGGGACAGGGTCGGACGAGCAGTACTTC. Its translation: CASSYFGTGSDEQYF.

CDR3 residues: CAGEGVLFETQYF. CDR3 in DNA: TGTGCCGGAGAAGGGGTATTATTTGAGACCCAGTACTTC. The chain uses TRBV6-5 and TRBJ2-5; a possible D gene is TRBD1 (5 bases). Trimming pared 11 bases from V and 5 bases from J, leaving 18 bases between. Germline CDR1 reads MNHEY; CDR2 reads SVGAGI. The CDR3 is 13 amino acids.

The chain uses TRBV6-5 and TRBJ2-7; tentatively, D is TRBD1 (6 bases). Trimming removed 5 bases from V and 3 bases from J, with 17 bases in between. The germline gives CDR1 MNHEY, CDR2 SVGAGI. The CDR3 is made up of 15 amino acids. The CDR3 nucleotides read TGTGCCAGCAGTACTTATGGACAGCTTAACTACGAGCAGTACTTC. As protein: CASSTYGQLNYEQYF.

The chain uses TRBV6-6 and TRBJ1-1, with 9 bases aligning to TRBD1. V lost 9 bases to trimming and J lost 0 bases; unmatched junction nucleotides: 5. This CDR3 has 14 amino acids. Per the germline V gene, CDR1 is MNHNY and CDR2 is SVGAGI (reference sequence). Here the CDR3 DNA reads TGTGCCAGTCGACAGGGGGGGATGAACACTGAAGCTTTCTTT. This translates into CASRQGGMNTEAFF.

The chain is built from TRBV2 and TRBJ2-1; 9 positions agree with TRBD2. From germline, CDR1 is SNHLY and CDR2 FYNNEI. The V and J ends lost 10 bases and 7 bases, in that order; junction bases with no gene match: 14. The CDR3 is 15 residues long. DNA of the CDR3: TGTGCCATCCAAATGAGAGCGGGAGGCACGAATGAGCAGTTCTTC. This codes for CAIQMRAGGTNEQFF.

The V and J genes are TRBV2 and TRBJ1-2; D possibly corresponds to TRBD1 (5 bases). The V gene's germline CDR1 is SNHLY and CDR2 FYNNEI. The CDR3 totals 12 residues. V dropped 4 bases and J dropped 5 bases, with 8 bases sitting between them. CDR3 sequence: CASSGQRYGYTF. DNA of the CDR3: TGTGCCAGCAGTGGACAGAGATATGGCTACACCTTC.

This clone was recorded a few times. The rearrangement uses TRBV6-5 and TRBJ1-1; D is perhaps TRBD1 (5 bases). Germline V lookup: CDR1 MNHEY, CDR2 SVGAGI. The CDR3 covers 14 residues. Trimming removed 9 bases from V and 1 base from J, with 15 bases in between. The CDR3 here is CASTGGSGNTEAFF. CDR3 nucleotides: TGTGCCAGTACGGGGGGGTCGGGGAACACTGAAGCTTTCTTT.

This chain uses TRBV7-9 with TRBJ2-1; D might be TRBD1 (6 bases). Germline V gene sequence: CDR1 SEHNR, CDR2 FQNEAQ (reference sequence). The length of the CDR3 is 15 residues. The V gene lost 5 bases and the J gene lost 6 bases, with 17 bases spanning the gap. This CDR3 reads CASSRTPGGSNEQFF. Here the CDR3 DNA reads TGTGCCAGCAGCCGCACCCCTGGGGGCTCCAATGAGCAGTTCTTC.

This clone occurred a few times. This chain connects TRBV2 to TRBJ1-1, with a weak D call TRBD1 (6 bases). CDR1 SNHLY and CDR2 FYNNEI come from the germline V gene. The CDR3 covers 12 residues. Trimming took 11 bases from V and 1 from J, leaving 11 bases between them. The CDR3 DNA is TGTGCCGGCGCCAGGGGGAACACTGAAGCTTTCTTT. Translated: CAGARGNTEAFF. Full variable domain (missing parts from reference TRBV2 and TRBJ1-1): EPEVTQTPSHQVTQMGQEVILRCVPISNHLYFYWYRQILGQKVEFLVSFYNNEISEKSEIFDDQFSVERPDGSNFTLKIRSTKLEDSAMYFCAGARGNTEAFFGQGTRLTVV.

The chain's CDR3 is CASSPITSGRYNEQFF. The CDR3 DNA follows: TGCGCCAGCAGCCCGATAACTAGCGGGAGATACAATGAGCAGTTCTTC. This sequence joins TRBV5-1 and TRBJ2-1; 11 bases line up with TRBD2. CDR1 and CDR2 from the germline V gene are SGHRS and YFSETQ. The CDR3 is 16 amino acids. Germline trimming cut 4 bases from V and 4 bases from J; bases unmatched to any gene: 7.

The chain links TRBV27 to TRBJ1-4; 9 bases are a match to TRBD1. V was pared by 5 bases and J by 7 bases, with 11 bases of the junction left unmatched. The CDR3 covers 16 residues. The germline CDR1 and CDR2 sequences are MNHEY and SMNVEV (reference sequence). The CDR3 coding sequence is TGTGCCAGCAGTCCGTGGACAGGGGAGTTAGGTGAAAAACTGTTTTTT. Residues: CASSPWTGELGEKLFF.

On this clone itself: The missing conserved phenylalanine or tryptophan at the end of this CDR3 makes a read error likely. The DNA is omitted, as the CDR3 cannot be located on it reliably, and the CDR3 follows TCRdb's listing. The chain combines TRBV4-1 with TRBJ2-4; the table's D call of TRBD1 was not tested on the DNA. Per germline, CDR1 MGHRA and CDR2 YSYEKL. The CDR3 spans 13 amino acids, including both terminal residues. CDR3 loop: CASSQVGAPVLTY.

This clone was counted between two and nine times. The chain employs TRBV10-1 and TRBJ2-7; no clear D gene. The V end was cut by 0 bases, the J end by 2 bases, with 14 bases between. Germline-derived CDR1 and CDR2 are WNHNN and SYGVQD (reference sequence). CDR3 length: 16 residues. The CDR3 is CASSESMGYPTYEQYF. The CDR3 DNA reads TGCGCCAGCAGTGAGTCGATGGGCTACCCGACCTACGAGCAGTACTTC.

The chain recombines TRBV7-9 with TRBJ1-2; D unclear. The V gene lost 4 bases and the J gene lost 3 bases, with 12 bases spanning the gap. CDR1 is SEHNR, CDR2 FQNEAQ, per germline (reference sequence). This CDR3 spans 14 amino acids. In nucleotides, the CDR3 is TGTGCCAGCAGCTCCCCCCCCAATGACTATGGCTACACCTTC. Translation: CASSSPPNDYGYTF.

The genes are TRBV2 and TRBJ2-2; TRBD1 matches 8 bases. Germline CDR1 SNHLY, CDR2 FYNNEI. The V segment lost 7 bases and the J segment 1 base; nucleotides outside the gene matches: 2. The CDR3 consists of 14 residues. The CDR3 loop is CASTGTGNTGELFF. CDR3 sequence (DNA): TGTGCCAGCACCGGGACAGGGAACACCGGGGAGCTGTTTTTT.

This clone appeared a single time. The chain combines TRBV4-1 with TRBJ2-7, with 8 bases lining up with TRBD1. This CDR3 region has 15 residues. Germline V gene sequence: CDR1 MGHRA, CDR2 YSYEKL. After removal of 4 bases from V and 3 bases from J, the junction contained 8 bases not matched to a gene. CDR3 in DNA: TGCGCCAGCAGCCGACCCGGGACAGGAGACTACGAGCAGTACTTC. This encodes CASSRPGTGDYEQYF.

The V gene is TRBV5-1, the J gene TRBJ2-7; weak D call: TRBD1 (5 bases). V was trimmed by 5 bases and J by 2 bases, leaving 14 bases between them. From germline, CDR1 is SGHRS and CDR2 YFSETQ. The CDR3 sequence is 14 residues long. CDR3 nucleotides: TGCGCCAGCAGGATGGGGCAGGGAACCTACGAGCAGTACTTC. It codes for CASRMGQGTYEQYF.

This clone was recorded at least ten times. This chain connects TRBV25-1 to TRBJ2-1; 11 bases match TRBD2. CDR1 MGHDK and CDR2 SYGVNS come from the germline V gene. This CDR3 comprises 15 residues. The V segment lost 4 bases and the J segment 4 bases; nucleotides outside the gene matches: 3. The CDR3 spells CASSGGLAEYNEQFF. The CDR3 nucleotides read TGTGCCAGCAGTGGGGGACTAGCGGAATACAATGAGCAGTTCTTC. The complete variable domain, with remaining parts taken from reference TRBV25-1 and TRBJ2-1, reads EADIYQTPRYLVIGTGKKITLECSQTMGHDKMYWYQQDPGMELHLIHYSYGVNSTEKGDLSSESTVSRIRTEHFPLTLESARPSHTSQYLCASSGGLAEYNEQFFGPGTRLTVL.

This sequence joins TRBV6-5 and TRBJ1-2; D remains ambiguous. The germline CDR1 and CDR2 sequences are MNHEY and SVGAGI. This CDR3 is built from 14 residues. Trimming took 5 bases from V and 5 from J, leaving 15 bases between them. CDR3 protein: CASSPKALVYGYTF. CDR3 coding DNA: TGTGCCAGCAGTCCCAAAGCACTCGTTTATGGCTACACCTTC.

The rearrangement uses TRBV2 and TRBJ2-7, with D maybe TRBD2 (5 bases). The V gene lost 6 bases and the J gene lost 1 base, with 7 bases spanning the gap. Germline CDR1 and CDR2: SNHLY and FYNNEI. The CDR3 has 12 amino acids. This chain's CDR3 is CASRGSSYEQYF. In nucleotides, the CDR3 is TGTGCCAGCAGGGGGAGTTCCTACGAGCAGTACTTC.

This clone appeared a few times. The gene calls are TRBV2 and TRBJ1-4; D is unclear. Germline lookup yields CDR1 SNHLY and CDR2 FYNNEI. The CDR3 is 13 amino acids. Trimming took 3 bases from V and 6 from J, leaving 8 bases between them. CDR3 in amino acids: CASSEIQYEKLFF. The DNA for the CDR3 is TGTGCCAGCAGTGAGATACAATATGAAAAACTGTTTTTT.

This chain links TRBV9 with TRBJ2-2; TRBD1 is a possible D gene (5 bases). The CDR3 extends over 16 amino acids. Trimming shortened V by 3 bases and J by 1 base, and 13 bases separated the two germline ends. Germline V gene lookup returns CDR1 SGDLS and CDR2 YYNGEE. CDR3 sequence: CASSGHRSLNTGELFF. In DNA form, the CDR3 reads TGTGCCAGCAGCGGCCACAGGAGCTTGAACACCGGGGAGCTGTTTTTT.

This clone has only a few counts. The chain employs TRBV19 and TRBJ2-6; 7 nucleotides match TRBD1. CDR3 length: 19 residues. V was clipped by 8 bases and J by 2 bases; unmatched bases: 18. CDR1 is LNHDA, CDR2 SQIVND, per germline (reference sequence). CDR3 amino acids: CASSTGTAYDRTGANVLTF. CDR3 coding DNA: TGTGCCAGTTCCACCGGGACAGCTTATGACCGGACTGGGGCCAACGTCCTGACTTTC.

Comments on this clone: Other nucleotide sequences from this sample produce the same CDR3. This chain links TRBV4-1 with TRBJ2-7, with 8 bases fitting TRBD2. V lost 3 bases to trimming and J lost 3 bases; unmatched junction nucleotides: 13. Germline V gives CDR1 MGHRA, CDR2 YSYEKL. The CDR3 is 17 residues long. The DNA for the CDR3 is TGCGCCAGCAGCCAGGATCCGTCCGGGACTAGTAGCTACGAGCAGTACTTC. This codes for CASSQDPSGTSSYEQYF.

This chain links TRBV5-8 with TRBJ2-2; the D gene is possibly TRBD2 (7 bases). Germline CDR1 is SGHTS and CDR2 is YDEGEE. The CDR3 is 15 amino acids. Trimming removed 9 bases at V and 1 base at J, with 16 bases between. CDR3 in amino acids: CATIPGGQNTGELFF. DNA of the CDR3: TGTGCCACCATCCCGGGGGGACAGAACACCGGGGAGCTGTTTTTT. Full variable domain (remainder filled in from reference TRBV5-8 and TRBJ2-2): EAGVTQSPTHLIKTRGQQATLRCSPISGHTSVYWYQQALGLGLQFLLWYDEGEERNRGNFPPRFSGRQFPNYSSELNVNALELEDSALYLCATIPGGQNTGELFFGEGSRLTVL.

This clone was seen a few times. The J gene is TRBJ2-2, the V gene TRBV28, with 7 bases that match TRBD1. Germline CDR1 reads MDHEN; CDR2 reads SYDVKM. V was clipped by 6 bases and J by 1 base; unmatched bases: 8. CDR3 size: 16 residues. CDR3 nucleotides: TGTGCCAGCAGGATGCCGGGACAGAGGAACACCGGGGAGCTGTTTTTT. Protein: CASRMPGQRNTGELFF.